This record looks at one T cell receptor (beta chain) sequence and its context. This record comes from a study of blood T cell repertoires in COVID-19. Original processing methods: Amplification of reference gene primers was used by the study to estimate nucleated cell counts. Clones were read by immunoSEQ multiplex PCR, and TCRdb kept only the in-frame ones, dropping some. V and J calls and clone size come straight from that table; D and trimming were deduced from the DNA. The profile covers 250,000 to 350,000 clones, with approximately 86% appearing a single time and about 12% taken by the ten largest. Germline V lookup: CDR1 LGHDT, CDR2 YNNKEL (reference sequence). V lost 6 bases, J lost 11 bases, and 13 bases lay in between. CDR3 size: 11 residues.

This receptor was taken from a woman in her 70s with COVID-19, enrolled during active disease. This chain links TRBV3-1 (or the pseudogene TRBV3-2) with TRBJ1-1; tentatively, D is TRBD1 (5 bases). Material: peripheral blood. The DNA for the CDR3 is TGTGCCAGCAGGGGGGGACTTCGGGCTTTCTTT. It translates to CASRGGLRAFF.